Listed here are 12 T cell receptor beta chains from one sample, sequenced in a study of CD8 T cells in Susac syndrome. Reverse transcription of roughly 0.45 to 1 ug RNA used random hexamers. TCRdb re-derived calls from the immunoSEQ multiplex PCR reads in MiXCR, one entry per CDR3 protein. Of about 66,000 distinct CDR3 sequences listed, roughly 94% are singletons. Sequencing input: CD8+ T cells from PBMCs. These receptor sequences come from a human donor with multiple sclerosis.

The chain uses TRBV3-1 and TRBJ2-7; 11 nucleotides align to TRBD1. The CDR3 is 15 amino acids. After removal of 4 bases from V and 4 bases from J, the junction contained 6 bases not matched to a gene. Germline loops: CDR1 LGHDT, CDR2 YNNKEL (reference sequence). CDR3 protein: CASSPRTGGRYEQYF. The CDR3 DNA sequence: TGTGCCAGCAGCCCCCGGACAGGGGGCCGGTACGAGCAGTACTTC.

The chain has TRBV19 and TRBJ2-1, with 7 bases that match TRBD1. With V trimmed by 5 bases and J by 5 bases, 9 bases remained unmatched. This CDR3 comprises 15 residues. Germline loops: CDR1 LNHDA, CDR2 SQIVND (reference sequence). This CDR3 reads CASSLIPGQNNEQFF. In nucleotides, the CDR3 is TGTGCCAGTAGTCTGATACCGGGACAGAACAATGAGCAGTTCTTC.

V usage is TRBV29-1 and J usage is TRBJ2-2; 7 bases fit TRBD1. The germline V gene encodes CDR1 SQVTM and CDR2 ANQGSEA. The CDR3 has 15 amino acids. With V trimmed by 0 bases and J by 4 bases, 5 bases remained unmatched. The CDR3 nucleotides read TGCAGCGTTGAAGATACGACAGGGCCCACCGGGGAGCTGTTTTTT. It encodes CSVEDTTGPTGELFF.

The chain links TRBV28 to TRBJ2-7; the D is unclear. Trimming pared 2 bases from V and 4 bases from J, leaving 6 bases between. Germline V gene sequence: CDR1 MDHEN, CDR2 SYDVKM. The CDR3 is made up of 12 amino acids. The CDR3 nucleotides are TGTGCCAGCAGTTTAGAACGGTACGAGCAGTACTTC. It specifies CASSLERYEQYF.

The genes are TRBV28 and TRBJ2-7; 11 bases fit TRBD1. CDR1 and CDR2 (germline): MDHEN, SYDVKM. The CDR3 spans 16 residues. V gave up 2 bases and J gave up 4 bases; unmatched junction bases: 7. The CDR3 here is CASSLMQDRGLYEQYF. CDR3 sequence (DNA): TGTGCCAGCAGTTTAATGCAGGACAGGGGGCTTTACGAGCAGTACTTC. Drawing the rest from reference TRBV28 and TRBJ2-7, the complete variable domain is DVKVTQSSRYLVKRTGEKVFLECVQDMDHENMFWYRQDPGLGLRLIYFSYDVKMKEKGDIPEGYSVSREKKERFSLILESASTNQTSMYLCASSLMQDRGLYEQYFGPGTRLTVT.

The chain uses TRBV27 and TRBJ1-1; D uncertain. This CDR3 spans 12 amino acids. Per the germline V gene, CDR1 is MNHEY and CDR2 is SMNVEV (reference sequence). V dropped 3 bases and J dropped 7 bases, with 9 bases sitting between them. DNA for the CDR3: TGTGCCAGCAGTTTTTCCGGCGGTGAAGCTTTCTTT. Encoded protein: CASSFSGGEAFF.

This clonotype came up once. This chain uses TRBV3-1 with TRBJ2-3; 8 nucleotides line up with TRBD2. J was trimmed by 2 bases and V by 4 bases; bases with no gene match: 5. The CDR3 is 15 amino acids. The germline gives CDR1 LGHDT, CDR2 YNNKEL (reference sequence). The CDR3 DNA is TGTGCCAGCAGCCCAGCGGGAGATAACACAGATACGCAGTATTTT. It yields the protein CASSPAGDNTDTQYF.

The J gene is TRBJ2-1, the V gene TRBV5-4; D is possibly TRBD2 (5 bases). The V end was cut by 6 bases, the J end by 4 bases, with 17 bases between. Germline V CDR1 and CDR2: SGHNT, YYREEE (reference sequence). The CDR3 is 15 residues long. This CDR3 is CASTESGMKYNEQFF. The CDR3, as DNA: TGTGCCAGCACCGAAAGCGGAATGAAGTACAATGAGCAGTTCTTC.

This rearrangement joins TRBV19 to TRBJ2-3; TRBD1 is a possible D gene (5 bases). Germline lookup yields CDR1 LNHDA and CDR2 SQIVND (reference sequence). The V gene lost 7 bases and the J gene lost 7 bases, with 12 bases spanning the gap. The CDR3 has 12 residues. For the CDR3, the DNA is TGTGCCAGTAAGGCGCAGGGAAATACGCAGTATTTT. This sequence encodes CASKAQGNTQYF.

This clonotype was detected only once. The rearrangement joins TRBV29-1 to TRBJ1-2, with 8 positions matching TRBD1. The V segment lost 6 bases and the J segment 4 bases; nucleotides outside the gene matches: 10. Germline CDR1 is SQVTM and CDR2 is ANQGSEA. The CDR3 sequence is 14 residues long. This CDR3 reads CSVLTGEEGYGYTF. CDR3 DNA sequence: TGCAGCGTCTTGACAGGGGAAGAAGGCTATGGCTACACCTTC.

J is TRBJ2-6 and V is TRBV9, with 15 bases aligning to TRBD2. V trimming: 5 bases; J trimming: 2 bases; junction bases outside the gene matches: 8. The CDR3 consists of 19 residues. Germline V gene sequence: CDR1 SGDLS, CDR2 YYNGEE. CDR3 coding DNA: TGTGCCAGCAGTTGGATCGGACTAGCGGGGGGGCCTGGGGCCAACGTCCTGACTTTC. The encoded protein is CASSWIGLAGGPGANVLTF.

Written as DNA, the CDR3 is TGTGCCAGCTCCCTAGACCGGGGAGATACGCAGTATTTT. Its protein product is CASSLDRGDTQYF. This chain connects TRBV7-9 to TRBJ2-3, with D maybe TRBD2 (5 bases). The V gene lost 8 bases and the J gene lost 5 bases, with 14 bases spanning the gap. The CDR3 spans 13 residues. Germline V gene sequence: CDR1 SEHNR, CDR2 FQNEAQ (reference sequence).